This T cell receptor beta chain was sequenced during a study of CXCR3-negative and CXCR3-positive naive CD8 T cells. Investigators sorted each CD8+ T cell subset in triplicate, taking 300,000 or so cells each time. CD45RO-CCR7+CD27+CD95- expression identified naive CD8+ T cells. The libraries of TRB cDNA were prepared using 5' RACE with UMI labels. With the 5' RACE reads reprocessed, TCRdb shows one record per CDR3 protein and no DNA. This table lists 100,000 to 150,000 distinct CDR3 sequences. The receptor's source is a human donor in good health. Some clones in this sample may be carry-over from other donors' samples. The sequenced sample was naive CXCR3- CD8+ T cells from blood. Subset defined: CD45RO-CCR7+CD27+CD95- naive CD8+ T cells lacking CXCR3 (TNR3-).

The CDR3 here is CAINEVRPSPLHF. This chain connects TRBV10-3 to TRBJ1-6. The CDR3 has 13 residues. The germline CDR1 and CDR2 sequences are ENHRY and SYGVKD.